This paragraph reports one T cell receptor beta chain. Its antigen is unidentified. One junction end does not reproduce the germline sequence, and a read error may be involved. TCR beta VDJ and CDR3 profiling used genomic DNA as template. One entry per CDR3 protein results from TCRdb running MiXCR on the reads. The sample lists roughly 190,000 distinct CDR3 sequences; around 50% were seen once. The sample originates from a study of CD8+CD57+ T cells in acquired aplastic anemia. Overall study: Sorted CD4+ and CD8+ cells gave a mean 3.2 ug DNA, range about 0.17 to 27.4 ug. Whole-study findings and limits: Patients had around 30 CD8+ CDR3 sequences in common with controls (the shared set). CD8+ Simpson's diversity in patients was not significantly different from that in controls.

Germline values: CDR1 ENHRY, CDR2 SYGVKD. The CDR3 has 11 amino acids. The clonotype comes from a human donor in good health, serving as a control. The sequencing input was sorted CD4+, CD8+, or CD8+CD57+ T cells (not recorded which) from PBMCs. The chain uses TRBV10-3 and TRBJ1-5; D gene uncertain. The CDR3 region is CASSSGQPQHF. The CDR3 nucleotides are TGTGCCAGCAGTTCCGGTCAGCCCCAGCATTTT.